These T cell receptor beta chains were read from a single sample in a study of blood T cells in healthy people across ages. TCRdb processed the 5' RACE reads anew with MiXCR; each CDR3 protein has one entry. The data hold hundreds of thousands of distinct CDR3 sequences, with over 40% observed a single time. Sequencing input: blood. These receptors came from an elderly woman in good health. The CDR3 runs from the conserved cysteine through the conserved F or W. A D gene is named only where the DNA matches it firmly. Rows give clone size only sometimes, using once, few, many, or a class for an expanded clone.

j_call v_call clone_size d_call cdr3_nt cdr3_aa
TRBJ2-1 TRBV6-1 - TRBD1 TGTGCCAGCAGTGGAGACAGGGGAACGTGGCAGTTCTTC CASSGDRGTWQFF
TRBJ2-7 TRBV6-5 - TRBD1 TGTGCCAGCAGTTTCCGGGACAGTCGTTACTACGAGCAGTACTTC CASSFRDSRYYEQYF
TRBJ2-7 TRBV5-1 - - TGCGCCAGCATCTTTGCCCTACGAGACGAGCAGTACTTC CASIFALRDEQYF
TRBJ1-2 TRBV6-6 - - TGTGCCAGCAGTGACAACCGGGAAGCCGGTGGCTACACCTTC CASSDNREAGGYTF
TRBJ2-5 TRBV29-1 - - TGCAGCGTTGGTACAGTAGAAGAGACCCAGTACTTC CSVGTVEETQYF
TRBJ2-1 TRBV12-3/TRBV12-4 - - TGTGCCAGCAGCCCGGGGGACTACAATGAGCAGTTCTTC CASSPGDYNEQFF
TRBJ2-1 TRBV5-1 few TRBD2 TGCGCCAGCAGCTTATTGACTAGCGGGAGGGCCAATGAGCAGTTCTTC CASSLLTSGRANEQFF
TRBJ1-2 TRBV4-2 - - TGTGCCAGCAGCCAAGATGGCAGAAGTAACTATGGCTACACCTTC CASSQDGRSNYGYTF
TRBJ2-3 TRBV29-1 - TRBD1 TGCAGCGTTGCAGGGACAGATTCGCAGTATTTT CSVAGTDSQYF
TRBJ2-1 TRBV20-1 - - TGCAGTGCTAGAGGACAGACAAATGAGCAGTTCTTC CSARGQTNEQFF
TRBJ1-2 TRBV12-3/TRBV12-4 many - TGTGCCAGCAGTCGGACCTATGGCTACACCTTC CASSRTYGYTF
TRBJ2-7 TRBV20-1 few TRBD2 TGCAGTGCTAGAGAGGGGGGGTCTTCGGGAGTTTACGAGCAGTACTTC CSAREGGSSGVYEQYF
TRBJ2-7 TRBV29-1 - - TGCAGCCCGAACTTCCCGACAGGACCCTACGAGCAGTACTTC CSPNFPTGPYEQYF
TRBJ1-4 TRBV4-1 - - TGCGCCAGCCAGCGGGGCGAAAAACTGTTTTTT CASQRGEKLFF
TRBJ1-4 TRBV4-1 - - TGCGCCAGCAGCCAAAGGCAGGGAGAAAAACTGTTTTTT CASSQRQGEKLFF
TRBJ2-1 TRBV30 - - TGTGCCCCTCGGGTGGGGTACAATGAGCAGTTCTTC CAPRVGYNEQFF
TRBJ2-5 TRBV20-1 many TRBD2 TGCAGTGCTAGGACGGGAGGGTACCAAGAGACCCAGTACTTC CSARTGGYQETQYF
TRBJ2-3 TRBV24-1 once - TGTGCCACCAGTGACCCAGGGGCAGGGGAGGATACGCAGTATTTT CATSDPGAGEDTQYF
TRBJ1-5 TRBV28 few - TGTGCCAGCAGTTTATTGACAAAGGGCAATCAGCCCCAGCATTTT CASSLLTKGNQPQHF
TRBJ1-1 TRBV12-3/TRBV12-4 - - TGTGCCAGCAGTTTAAATAAGGGCACTGAAGCTTTCTTT CASSLNKGTEAFF
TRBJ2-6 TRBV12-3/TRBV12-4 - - TGTGCCAGCAGATCAGGGGCTAGTGGGGCCAACGTCCTGACTTTC CASRSGASGANVLTF
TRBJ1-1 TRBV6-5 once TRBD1 TGTGCCAGCAGTTACTCGACAGGGGAGGTCGACACTGAAGCTTTCTTT CASSYSTGEVDTEAFF
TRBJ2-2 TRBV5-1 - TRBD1 TGCGCCAGCAGCTTGCAGGGGGACGGGGAGCTGTTTTTT CASSLQGDGELFF
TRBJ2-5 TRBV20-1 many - TGCAGTGCCTTCCCCTTAGCAGAGCAAGAGACCCAGTACTTC CSAFPLAEQETQYF
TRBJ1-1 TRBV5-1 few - TGCGCCAGCAGCTCCCTCGCGATTGGGAACACTGAAGCTTTCTTT CASSSLAIGNTEAFF
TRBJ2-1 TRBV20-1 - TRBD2 TGCAGTGCGCGCCCTTGGCGGGAGGCCCACAATGAGCAGTTCTTC CSARPWREAHNEQFF
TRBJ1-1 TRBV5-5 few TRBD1 TGTGCCAGCAGCTTGGTAGAGGGGGCATGGGGCACTGAAGCTTTCTTT CASSLVEGAWGTEAFF